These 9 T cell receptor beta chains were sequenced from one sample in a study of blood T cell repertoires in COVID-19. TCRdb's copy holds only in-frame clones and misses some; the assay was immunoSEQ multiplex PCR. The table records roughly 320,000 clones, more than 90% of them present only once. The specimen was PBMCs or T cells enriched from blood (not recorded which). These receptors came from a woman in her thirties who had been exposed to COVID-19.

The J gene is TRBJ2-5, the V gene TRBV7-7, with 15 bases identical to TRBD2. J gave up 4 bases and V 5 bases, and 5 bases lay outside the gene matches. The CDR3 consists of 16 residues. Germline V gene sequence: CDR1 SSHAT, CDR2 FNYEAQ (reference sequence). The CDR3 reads CASSRRGLAGGETQYF. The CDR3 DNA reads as TGTGCCAGCAGCAGAAGGGGACTAGCGGGGGGAGAGACCCAGTACTTC.

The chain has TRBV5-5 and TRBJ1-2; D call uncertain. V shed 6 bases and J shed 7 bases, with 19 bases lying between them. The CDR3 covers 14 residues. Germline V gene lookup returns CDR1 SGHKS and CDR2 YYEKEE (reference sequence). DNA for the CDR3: TGTGCCAGCACTAAGCGGGGAGAACGGGGTGGCTACACCTTC. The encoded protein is CASTKRGERGGYTF.

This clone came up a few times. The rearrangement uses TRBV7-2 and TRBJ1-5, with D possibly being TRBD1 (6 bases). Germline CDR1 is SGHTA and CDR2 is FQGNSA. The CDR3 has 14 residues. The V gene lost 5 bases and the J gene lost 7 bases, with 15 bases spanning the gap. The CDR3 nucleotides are TGTGCCAGCAGCCCTTATTCAGGGGAGCAGCCCCAGCATTTT. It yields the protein CASSPYSGEQPQHF.

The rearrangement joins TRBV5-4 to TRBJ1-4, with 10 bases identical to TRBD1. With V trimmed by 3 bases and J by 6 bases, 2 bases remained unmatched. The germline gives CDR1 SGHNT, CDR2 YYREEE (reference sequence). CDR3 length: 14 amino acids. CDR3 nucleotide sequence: TGTGCCAGCAGCTCGGACAGGGGGTATGAAAAACTGTTTTTT. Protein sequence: CASSSDRGYEKLFF.

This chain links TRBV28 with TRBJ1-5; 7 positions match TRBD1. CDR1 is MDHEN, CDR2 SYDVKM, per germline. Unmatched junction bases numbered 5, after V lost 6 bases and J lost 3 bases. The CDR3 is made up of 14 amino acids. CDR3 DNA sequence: TGTGCCAGCAGAGGGGGACAGCTCAATCAGCCCCAGCATTTT. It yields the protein CASRGGQLNQPQHF.

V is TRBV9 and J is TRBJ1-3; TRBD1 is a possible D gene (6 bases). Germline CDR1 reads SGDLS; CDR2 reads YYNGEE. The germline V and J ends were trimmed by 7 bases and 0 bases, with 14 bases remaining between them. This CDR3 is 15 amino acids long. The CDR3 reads CASSRQVGSGNTIYF. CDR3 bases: TGTGCCAGCTCAAGACAGGTCGGCTCTGGAAACACCATATATTTT. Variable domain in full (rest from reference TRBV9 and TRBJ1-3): DSGVTQTPKHLITATGQRVTLRCSPRSGDLSVYWYQQSLDQGLQFLIQYYNGEERAKGNILERFSAQQFPDLHSELNLSSLELGDSALYFCASSRQVGSGNTIYFGEGSWLTVV.

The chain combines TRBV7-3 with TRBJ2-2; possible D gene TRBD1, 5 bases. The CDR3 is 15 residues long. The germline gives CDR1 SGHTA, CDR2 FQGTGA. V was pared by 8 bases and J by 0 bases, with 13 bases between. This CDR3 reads CASQRGSANTGELFF. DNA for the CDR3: TGTGCCAGCCAAAGGGGCAGCGCGAACACCGGGGAGCTGTTTTTT.

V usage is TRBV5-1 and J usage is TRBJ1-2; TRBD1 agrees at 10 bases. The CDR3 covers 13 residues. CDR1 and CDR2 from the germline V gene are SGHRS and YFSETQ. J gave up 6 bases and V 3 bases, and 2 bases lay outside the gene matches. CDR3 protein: CASSSTGGDGYTF. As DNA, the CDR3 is TGCGCCAGCAGCTCGACAGGGGGCGATGGCTACACCTTC.

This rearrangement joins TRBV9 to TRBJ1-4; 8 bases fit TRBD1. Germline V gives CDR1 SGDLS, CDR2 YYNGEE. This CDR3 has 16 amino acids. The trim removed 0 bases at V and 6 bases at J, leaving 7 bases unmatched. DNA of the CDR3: TGTGCCAGCAGCGTAGCCGGGACAGGCGGGGATGAAAAACTGTTTTTT. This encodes CASSVAGTGGDEKLFF. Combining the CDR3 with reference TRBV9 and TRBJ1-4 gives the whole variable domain DSGVTQTPKHLITATGQRVTLRCSPRSGDLSVYWYQQSLDQGLQFLIQYYNGEERAKGNILERFSAQQFPDLHSELNLSSLELGDSALYFCASSVAGTGGDEKLFFGSGTQLSVL.